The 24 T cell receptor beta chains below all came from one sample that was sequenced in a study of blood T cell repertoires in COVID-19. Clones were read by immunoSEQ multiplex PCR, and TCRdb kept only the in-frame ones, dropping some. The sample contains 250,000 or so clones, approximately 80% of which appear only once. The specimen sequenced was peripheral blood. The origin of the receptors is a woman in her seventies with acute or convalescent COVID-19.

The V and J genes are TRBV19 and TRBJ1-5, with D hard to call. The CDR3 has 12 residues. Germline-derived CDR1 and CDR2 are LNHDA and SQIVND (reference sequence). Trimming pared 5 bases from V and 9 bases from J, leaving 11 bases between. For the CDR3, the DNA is TGTGCCAGTAGTCCCCGTCAGGCGCCCCAGCATTTT. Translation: CASSPRQAPQHF.

The CDR3: CASSPLRPGTGNQPQHF. CDR3 coding DNA: TGTGCCAGCAGCCCACTACGACCCGGGACAGGTAATCAGCCCCAGCATTTT. The V and J genes are TRBV3-1 (or the pseudogene TRBV3-2) and TRBJ1-5, with 8 bases identical to TRBD1. From germline, CDR1 is LGHDT and CDR2 YNNKEL (reference sequence). The CDR3 is made up of 17 amino acids. The ends lost 4 bases at V and 4 bases at J; junction bases unmatched: 12.

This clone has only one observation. CDR3 region: CASSPTWYGYTF. CDR3 sequence (DNA): TGCGCCAGCAGCCCGACATGGTATGGCTACACCTTC. This chain joins TRBV5-1 and TRBJ1-2; D not resolved. The CDR3 covers 12 residues. Per the germline V gene, CDR1 is SGHRS and CDR2 is YFSETQ. Trimming cost V 4 bases and J 5 bases, with 9 bases left between them.

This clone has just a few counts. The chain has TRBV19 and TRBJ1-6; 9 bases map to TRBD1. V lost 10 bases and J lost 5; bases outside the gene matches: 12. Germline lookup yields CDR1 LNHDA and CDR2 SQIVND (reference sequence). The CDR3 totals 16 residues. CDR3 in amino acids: CATKAGTGNNNSPLHF. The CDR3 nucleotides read TGTGCCACGAAAGCCGGGACAGGGAACAATAATTCACCCCTCCACTTT. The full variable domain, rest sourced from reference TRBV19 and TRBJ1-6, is DGGITQSPKYLFRKEGQNVTLSCEQNLNHDAMYWYRQDPGQGLRLIYYSQIVNDFQKGDIAEGYSVSREKKESFPLTVTSAQKNPTAFYLCATKAGTGNNNSPLHFGNGTRLTVT.

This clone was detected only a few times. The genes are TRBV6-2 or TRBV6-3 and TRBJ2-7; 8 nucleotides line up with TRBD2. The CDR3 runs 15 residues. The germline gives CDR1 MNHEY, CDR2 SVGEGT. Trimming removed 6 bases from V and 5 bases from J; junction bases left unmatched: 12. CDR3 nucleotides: TGTGCCAGCAGACCTATCAACCGGGGGGGCGACGAGCAGTACTTC. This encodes CASRPINRGGDEQYF.

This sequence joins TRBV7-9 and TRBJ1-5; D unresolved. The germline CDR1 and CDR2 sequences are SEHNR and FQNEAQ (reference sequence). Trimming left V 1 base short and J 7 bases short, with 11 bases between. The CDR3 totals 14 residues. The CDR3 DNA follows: TGTGCCAGCAGCTTAGGAAGCGGGAAACAGCCCCAGCATTTT. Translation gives CASSLGSGKQPQHF.

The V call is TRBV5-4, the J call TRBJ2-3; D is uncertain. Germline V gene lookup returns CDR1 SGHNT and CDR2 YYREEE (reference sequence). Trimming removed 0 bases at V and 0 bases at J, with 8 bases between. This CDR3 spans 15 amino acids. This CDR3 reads CASSLAGPSTDTQYF. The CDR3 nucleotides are TGTGCCAGCAGCTTGGCTGGGCCCAGCACAGATACGCAGTATTTT.

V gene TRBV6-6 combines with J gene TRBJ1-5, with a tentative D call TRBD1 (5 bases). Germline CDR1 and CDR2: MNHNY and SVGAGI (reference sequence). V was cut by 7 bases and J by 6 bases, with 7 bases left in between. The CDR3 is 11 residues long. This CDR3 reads CASNQGQPQHF. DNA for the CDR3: TGTGCCAGCAACCAGGGTCAGCCCCAGCATTTT.

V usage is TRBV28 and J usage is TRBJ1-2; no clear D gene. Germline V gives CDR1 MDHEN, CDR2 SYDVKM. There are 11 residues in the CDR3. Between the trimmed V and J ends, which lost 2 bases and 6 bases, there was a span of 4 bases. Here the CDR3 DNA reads TGTGCCAGCAGTTTAAGCAATGGCTACACCTTC. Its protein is CASSLSNGYTF.

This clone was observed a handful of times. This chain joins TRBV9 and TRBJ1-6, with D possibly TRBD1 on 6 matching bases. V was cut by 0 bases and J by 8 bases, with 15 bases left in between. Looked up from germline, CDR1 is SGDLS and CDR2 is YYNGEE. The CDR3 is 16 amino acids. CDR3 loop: CASSVGFSGGDSPLHF. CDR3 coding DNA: TGTGCCAGCAGCGTAGGGTTTAGCGGGGGCGATTCACCCCTCCACTTT.

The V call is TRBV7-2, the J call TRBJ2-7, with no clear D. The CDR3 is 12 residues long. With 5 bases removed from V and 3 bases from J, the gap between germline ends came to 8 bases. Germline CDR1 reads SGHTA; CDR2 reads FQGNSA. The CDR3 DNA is TGTGCCAGCAGCCTAACTGGCTACGAGCAGTACTTC. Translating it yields CASSLTGYEQYF.

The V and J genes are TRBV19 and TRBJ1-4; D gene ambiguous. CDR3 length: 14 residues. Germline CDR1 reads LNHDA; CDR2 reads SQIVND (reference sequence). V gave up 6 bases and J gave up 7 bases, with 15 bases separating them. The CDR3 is CASSLMAAPEKLFF. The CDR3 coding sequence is TGTGCCAGTAGCCTGATGGCGGCGCCTGAAAAACTGTTTTTT.

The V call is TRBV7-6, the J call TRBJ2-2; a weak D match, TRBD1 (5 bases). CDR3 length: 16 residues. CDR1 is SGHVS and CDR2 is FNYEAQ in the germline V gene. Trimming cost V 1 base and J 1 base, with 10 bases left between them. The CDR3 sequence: CASSLGQGRNTGELFF. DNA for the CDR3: TGTGCCAGCAGCTTAGGCCAGGGAAGGAACACCGGGGAGCTGTTTTTT.

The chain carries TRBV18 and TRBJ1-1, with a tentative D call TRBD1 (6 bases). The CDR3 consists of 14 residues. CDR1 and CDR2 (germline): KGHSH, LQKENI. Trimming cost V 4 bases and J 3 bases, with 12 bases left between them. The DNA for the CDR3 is TGTGCCAGCTCACTACAGGGTGGTGACACTGAAGCTTTCTTT. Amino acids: CASSLQGGDTEAFF.

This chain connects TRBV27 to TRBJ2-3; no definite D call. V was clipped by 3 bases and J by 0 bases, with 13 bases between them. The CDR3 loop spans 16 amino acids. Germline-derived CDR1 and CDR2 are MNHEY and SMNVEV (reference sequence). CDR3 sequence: CASSFLSFSSTDTQYF. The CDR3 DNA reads TGTGCCAGCAGTTTCCTGTCCTTTTCTAGCACAGATACGCAGTATTTT.

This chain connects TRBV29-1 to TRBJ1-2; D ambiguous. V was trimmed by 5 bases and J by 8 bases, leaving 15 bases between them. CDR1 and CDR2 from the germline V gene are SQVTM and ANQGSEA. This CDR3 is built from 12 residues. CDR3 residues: CSVLEAGSGYTF. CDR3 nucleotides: TGCAGCGTTCTAGAAGCGGGGTCAGGCTACACCTTC.

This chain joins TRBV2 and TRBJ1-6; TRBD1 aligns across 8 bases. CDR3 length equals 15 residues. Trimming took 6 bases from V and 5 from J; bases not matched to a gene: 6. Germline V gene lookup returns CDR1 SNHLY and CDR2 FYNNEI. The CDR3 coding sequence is TGTGCCAGCAGACCCGGGACAGGAAATAATTCACCCCTCCACTTT. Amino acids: CASRPGTGNNSPLHF.

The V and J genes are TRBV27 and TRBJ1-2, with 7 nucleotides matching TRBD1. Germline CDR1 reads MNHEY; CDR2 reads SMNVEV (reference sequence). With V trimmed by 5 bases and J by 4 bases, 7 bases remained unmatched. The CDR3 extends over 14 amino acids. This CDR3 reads CASSTRDRLYGYTF. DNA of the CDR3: TGTGCCAGCAGTACTCGGGACAGACTCTATGGCTACACCTTC.

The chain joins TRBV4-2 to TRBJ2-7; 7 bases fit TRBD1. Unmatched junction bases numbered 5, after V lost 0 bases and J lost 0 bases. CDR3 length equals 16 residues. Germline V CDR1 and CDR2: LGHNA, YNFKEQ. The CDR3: CASSQEGGQVSYEQYF. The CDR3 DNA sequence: TGTGCCAGCAGCCAAGAAGGAGGACAGGTCTCCTACGAGCAGTACTTC.

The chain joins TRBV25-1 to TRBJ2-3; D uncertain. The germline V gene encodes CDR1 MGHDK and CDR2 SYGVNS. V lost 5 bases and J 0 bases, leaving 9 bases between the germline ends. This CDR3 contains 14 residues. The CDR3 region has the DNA TGTGCCAGCAGTCGGGTTTACAGCACAGATACGCAGTATTTT. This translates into CASSRVYSTDTQYF.

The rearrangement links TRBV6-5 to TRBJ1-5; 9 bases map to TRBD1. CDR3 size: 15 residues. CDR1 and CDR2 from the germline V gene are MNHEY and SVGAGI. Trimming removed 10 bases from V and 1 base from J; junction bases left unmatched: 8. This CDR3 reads CATTGGRLSNQPQHF. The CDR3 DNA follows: TGTGCCACCACAGGGGGCCGTTTGAGCAATCAGCCCCAGCATTTT.

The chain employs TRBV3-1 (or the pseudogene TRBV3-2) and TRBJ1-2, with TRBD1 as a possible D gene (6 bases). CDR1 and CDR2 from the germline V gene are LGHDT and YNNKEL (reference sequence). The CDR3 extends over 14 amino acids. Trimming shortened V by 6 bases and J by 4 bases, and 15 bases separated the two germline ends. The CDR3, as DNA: TGTGCCAGCAGTCCTACAGGGAGACTCTATGGCTACACCTTC. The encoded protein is CASSPTGRLYGYTF.

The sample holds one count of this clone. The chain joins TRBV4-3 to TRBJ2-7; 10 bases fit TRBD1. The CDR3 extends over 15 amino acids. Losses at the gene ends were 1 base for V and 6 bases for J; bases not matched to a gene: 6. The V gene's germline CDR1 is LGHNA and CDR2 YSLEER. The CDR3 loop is CASSQGTGGGAEQYF. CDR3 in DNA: TGCGCCAGCAGCCAAGGGACAGGGGGAGGTGCCGAGCAGTACTTC.

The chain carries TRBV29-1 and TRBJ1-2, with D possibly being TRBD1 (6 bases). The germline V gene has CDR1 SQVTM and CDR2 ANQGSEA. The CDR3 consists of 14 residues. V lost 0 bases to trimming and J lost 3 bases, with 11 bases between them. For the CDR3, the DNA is TGCAGCGTTGAAGATATCAGGGGAGACTATGGCTACACCTTC. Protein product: CSVEDIRGDYGYTF.